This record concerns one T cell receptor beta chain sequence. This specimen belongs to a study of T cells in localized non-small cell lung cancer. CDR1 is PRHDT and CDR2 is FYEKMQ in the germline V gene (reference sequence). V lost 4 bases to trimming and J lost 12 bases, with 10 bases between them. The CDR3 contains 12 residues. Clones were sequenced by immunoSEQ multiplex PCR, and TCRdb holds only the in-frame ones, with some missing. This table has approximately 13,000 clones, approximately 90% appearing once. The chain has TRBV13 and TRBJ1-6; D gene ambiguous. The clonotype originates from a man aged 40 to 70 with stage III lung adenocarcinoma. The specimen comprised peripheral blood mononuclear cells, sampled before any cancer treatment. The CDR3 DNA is TGTGCCAGCAGCTCCCCGGGAGGACCCCTCCACTTT. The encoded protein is CASSSPGGPLHF.